This T cell receptor (beta chain) was sequenced in a study of shared clonotypes between healthy human individuals. Study in general: Each donor's CD4 naive and CD4 memory cells filled three plates apiece, CD8 naive two, and CD8 memory one. Study observations and caveats: Sample collection involved blood only; tissue repertoires are likely different. With a few donors compared, about 5.2% of naive CD4 clonotypes were shared.

V was clipped by 3 bases and J by 11 bases; unmatched bases: 7. CDR3 length: 12 amino acids. In germline, CDR1 is MDHEN, CDR2 SYDVKM. This was a deep-level run. Profiling relied on immunoSEQ multiplex PCR, and the TCRdb table lists in-frame clones only, not all of them. Altogether 2 million to 3 million clones are present, approximately 93% being singletons, with the ten largest covering approximately 0.36%. Worth noting for this clone: What it binds is unknown.

The rearrangement joins TRBV28 to TRBJ2-7, with 7 positions matching TRBD1. This TCR was recovered from a man younger than 30 in good health. Some clones in this sample may be carry-over from other donors' samples. Sequenced sample: naive CD4+ T cells from PBMCs. Described subset: CD45RA+ positively selected. CDR3 region: CASSFPTGFKYF. For the CDR3, the DNA is TGTGCCAGCAGTTTCCCGACAGGGTTCAAGTACTTC.